What follows is one T cell receptor (beta chain) and its context. Its specificity is not known. This sample stems from a study of cytomegalovirus exposure and HLA in healthy donors. The PCR had 60 Vbeta and 13 Jbeta primers. Assay: immunoSEQ multiplex PCR; the TCRdb copy retains only in-frame clones and omits some. The sample consists of about 130,000 clones, about 84% of them appearing once. Trimming at V came to 6 bases and at J to 5 bases, leaving 3 bases not matched to a gene. Per germline, CDR1 SQVTM and CDR2 ANQGSEA. The CDR3 loop spans 11 amino acids. Overall study findings and caveats: In most subjects, TCR beta sequences reportedly gave accurate predictions of HLA-A and HLA-B alleles.

The TCR was taken from a boy aged 5-17 years in good health and CMV-seronegative. The gene calls are TRBV29-1 and TRBJ2-5; 7 bases align to TRBD1. The sequencing sample was made of PBMCs. CDR3 residues: CSVPRGETQYF. The CDR3 region has the DNA TGCAGCGTACCCAGGGGGGAGACCCAGTACTTC.